The 8 T cell receptor beta chains in this list originate from one sample, sequenced in a study of cytomegalovirus exposure and HLA in healthy donors. A multiplex PCR was run with 60 Vbeta primers and 13 Jbeta primers. The data were produced by immunoSEQ multiplex PCR, yet TCRdb's version contains in-frame clones alone and is incomplete. This sample has around 180,000 clones; 84% occur once, and the top ten carry about 0.24%. Input material: PBMCs. These receptor sequences come from a boy under 18 in good health and CMV-seronegative.

This chain links TRBV6-6 with TRBJ2-1; the match to TRBD2 covers 11 bases. The V gene's germline CDR1 is MNHNY and CDR2 SVGAGI (reference sequence). The trim removed 6 bases at V and 7 bases at J, leaving 8 bases unmatched. The CDR3 consists of 15 residues. Here the CDR3 DNA reads TGTGCCAGCAGGTTACTAGCGGGAGCGGAGAATGAGCAGTTCTTC. Protein product: CASRLLAGAENEQFF.

This clone was detected only once. This chain joins TRBV5-1 and TRBJ2-5; 12 bases line up with TRBD2. The CDR3 totals 17 residues. Germline CDR1 SGHRS, CDR2 YFSETQ. After removal of 3 bases from V and 5 bases from J, the junction contained 11 bases not matched to a gene. CDR3 in DNA: TGCGCCAGCAGCTCGGGCCCCCTAGCGGGAGGGCCGGAGACCCAGTACTTC. Translating gives CASSSGPLAGGPETQYF.

The DNA for the CDR3 is TGTGCCAGCAGTTTATCGTCGGGGACTGGGGCCAACGTCCTGACTTTC. Translating gives CASSLSSGTGANVLTF. The V gene is TRBV27, the J gene TRBJ2-6; D might be TRBD2 (5 bases). V was trimmed by 0 bases and J by 2 bases, leaving 8 bases between them. The CDR3 loop spans 16 amino acids. Germline CDR1 is MNHEY and CDR2 is SMNVEV (reference sequence).

The V call is TRBV4-3, the J call TRBJ1-2, with TRBD1 as a possible D gene (5 bases). V lost 2 bases and J 2 bases, leaving 9 bases between the germline ends. The CDR3 is 14 residues long. Germline loops: CDR1 LGHNA, CDR2 YSLEER. The CDR3 reads CASSQNGGNYGYTF. DNA for the CDR3: TGCGCCAGCAGCCAAAACGGGGGGAACTATGGCTACACCTTC.

V is TRBV15 and J is TRBJ2-7, with 7 bases aligning to TRBD2. V gave up 3 bases and J gave up 2 bases; unmatched junction bases: 1. The CDR3 has 13 amino acids. Looked up from germline, CDR1 is LNHNV and CDR2 is YYDKDF (reference sequence). This chain's CDR3 is CATSRTSTYEQYF. The CDR3 region has the DNA TGTGCCACCAGCAGGACTAGCACCTACGAGCAGTACTTC.

This chain links TRBV5-1 with TRBJ2-1; 9 bases line up with TRBD2. After removal of 2 bases from V and 0 bases from J, the junction contained 15 bases not matched to a gene. The CDR3 extends over 20 amino acids. Germline V CDR1 and CDR2: SGHRS, YFSETQ. The CDR3 nucleotides are TGCGCCAGCAGCTTCCCGGCCGGGACTAGCTCCTTCAGCTCCTACAATGAGCAGTTCTTC. Translating gives CASSFPAGTSSFSSYNEQFF.

This clone was found once. This chain joins TRBV5-5 and TRBJ2-5; 9 bases match TRBD2. J gave up 5 bases and V 1 base, and 6 bases lay outside the gene matches. Per the germline V gene, CDR1 is SGHKS and CDR2 is YYEKEE (reference sequence). The CDR3 contains 15 residues. CDR3 DNA sequence: TGTGCCAGCAGCTTGTATTCGGGACTAGCTGAGACCCAGTACTTC. Its translation is CASSLYSGLAETQYF.

This chain joins TRBV6-5 and TRBJ1-1, with TRBD1 matching over 8 bases. This CDR3 comprises 14 residues. With V trimmed by 4 bases and J by 8 bases, 9 bases remained unmatched. Germline V gene data show CDR1 as MNHEY and CDR2 as SVGAGI. The CDR3 region has the DNA TGTGCCAGCAGTTCCCGAGCAGGACAGGGCGAAGCTTTCTTT. Encoded protein: CASSSRAGQGEAFF.